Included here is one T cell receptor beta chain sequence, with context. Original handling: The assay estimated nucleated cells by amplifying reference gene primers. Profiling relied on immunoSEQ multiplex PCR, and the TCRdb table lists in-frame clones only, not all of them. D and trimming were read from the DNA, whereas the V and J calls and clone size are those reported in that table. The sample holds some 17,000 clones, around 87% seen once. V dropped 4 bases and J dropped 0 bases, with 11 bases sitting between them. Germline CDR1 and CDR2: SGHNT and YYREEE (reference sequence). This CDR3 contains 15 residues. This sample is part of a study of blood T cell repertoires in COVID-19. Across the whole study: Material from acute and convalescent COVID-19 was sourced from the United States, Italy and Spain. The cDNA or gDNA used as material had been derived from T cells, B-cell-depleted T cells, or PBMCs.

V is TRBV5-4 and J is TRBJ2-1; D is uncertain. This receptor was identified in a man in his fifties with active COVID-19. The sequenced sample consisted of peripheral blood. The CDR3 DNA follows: TGTGCCAGCAGCCGAGACAAGAGCTCCTACAATGAGCAGTTCTTC. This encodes CASSRDKSSYNEQFF. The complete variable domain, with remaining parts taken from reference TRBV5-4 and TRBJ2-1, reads ETGVTQSPTHLIKTRGQQVTLRCSSQSGHNTVSWYQQALGQGPQFIFQYYREEENGRGNFPPRFSGLQFPNYSSELNVNALELDDSALYLCASSRDKSSYNEQFFGPGTRLTVL.